The 13 T cell receptor beta chains below come from one sample, sequenced in a study of OX40 agonist ivuxolimab in advanced cancers. Data came from immunoSEQ multiplex PCR; TCRdb stores just in-frame clones and leaves some out. The repertoire has roughly 40,000 clones, more than 75% of them found once; the top ten carry 1.5% to 2%. The sample here was CD4+ or CD8+ T cells sorted from blood, taken in a trial of the OX40 agonist ivuxolimab. These receptors all come from an adult with an advanced solid tumor such as melanoma, head and neck, liver or kidney cancer.

J is TRBJ1-6 and V is TRBV19; the D is unclear. Germline CDR1 reads LNHDA; CDR2 reads SQIVND (reference sequence). Trimming removed 10 bases at V and 11 bases at J, with 15 bases between. This CDR3 contains 12 residues. The CDR3 nucleotides read TGTGCCACCTCCGGACTGGCGGCACCCCTCCACTTT. It yields the protein CATSGLAAPLHF.

The genes are TRBV11-3 and TRBJ2-1; 8 bases fit TRBD2. This CDR3 has 15 amino acids. V trimming: 1 base; J trimming: 4 bases; junction bases outside the gene matches: 3. Germline assignment: CDR1 SGHNT and CDR2 YENEEA. The CDR3 protein is CASSLAGGIYNEQFF. The CDR3 nucleotides are TGTGCCAGCAGCTTAGCGGGGGGGATATACAATGAGCAGTTCTTC.

The J gene is TRBJ2-1, the V gene TRBV7-2; D is undetermined. Germline CDR1 is SGHTA and CDR2 is FQGNSA. The CDR3 has 13 residues. Trimming stripped 2 bases from V and 5 bases from J, with 7 bases between. The CDR3 DNA sequence: TGTGCCAGCAGCTTAAACCGAGACAATGAGCAGTTCTTC. This sequence encodes CASSLNRDNEQFF. Full variable domain (remainder filled in from reference TRBV7-2 and TRBJ2-1): GAGVSQSPSNKVTEKGKDVELRCDPISGHTALYWYRQSLGQGLEFLIYFQGNSAPDKSGLPSDRFSAERTGGSVSTLTIQRTQQEDSAVYLCASSLNRDNEQFFGPGTRLTVL.

The chain links TRBV5-1 to TRBJ2-1; D gene uncertain. The CDR3 consists of 12 residues. The germline V and J ends were trimmed by 0 bases and 9 bases, with 7 bases remaining between them. Germline V gene data show CDR1 as SGHRS and CDR2 as YFSETQ. The CDR3 loop reads CASSLGVSEQFF. The DNA of the CDR3 is TGCGCCAGCAGCTTGGGAGTTAGTGAGCAGTTCTTC.

This chain uses TRBV27 with TRBJ2-1, with D perhaps matching TRBD2 (5 bases). The V gene lost 3 bases and the J gene lost 5 bases, with 8 bases spanning the gap. The CDR3 consists of 13 residues. From germline, CDR1 is MNHEY and CDR2 SMNVEV (reference sequence). The CDR3 DNA reads TGTGCCAGCAGTTTCGGGGAGCACAATGAGCAGTTCTTC. Translated: CASSFGEHNEQFF.

V usage is TRBV5-6 and J usage is TRBJ2-5; 7 bases map to TRBD2. The CDR3 is made up of 19 amino acids. V lost 4 bases to trimming and J lost 5 bases; unmatched junction nucleotides: 23. The germline V gene encodes CDR1 SGHDT and CDR2 YYEEEE. The CDR3 here is CASSIGLSLAAPRGETQYF. The CDR3, as DNA: TGTGCCAGCAGCATCGGTCTCAGCCTAGCGGCCCCGAGGGGTGAGACCCAGTACTTC. Filled out from reference TRBV5-6 and TRBJ2-5, the complete variable domain reads DAGVTQSPTHLIKTRGQQVTLRCSPKSGHDTVSWYQQALGQGPQFIFQYYEEEERQRGNFPDRFSGHQFPNYSSELNVNALLLGDSALYLCASSIGLSLAAPRGETQYFGPGTRLLVL.

This clone occurred once. The chain has TRBV9 and TRBJ1-2; the D gene is possibly TRBD1 (6 bases). The length of the CDR3 is 14 residues. V dropped 4 bases and J dropped 7 bases, with 17 bases sitting between them. Germline lookup yields CDR1 SGDLS and CDR2 YYNGEE. DNA of the CDR3: TGTGCCAGCAGCCCGGGGGGCGCGATCCGTGGCTACACCTTC. Amino acids: CASSPGGAIRGYTF.

This clone was observed a handful of times. The rearrangement uses TRBV7-3 and TRBJ1-1; unclear D gene. Trimming took 0 bases from V and 5 from J, leaving 7 bases between them. The CDR3 is 13 residues long. CDR1 is SGHTA and CDR2 is FQGTGA in the germline V gene. The CDR3 reads CASSLTGWTEAFF. CDR3 coding DNA: TGTGCCAGCAGCTTAACTGGGTGGACTGAAGCTTTCTTT.

This clone was recorded a few times. This chain connects TRBV11-2 to TRBJ2-3, with a tentative D call TRBD2 (6 bases). This CDR3 region has 18 residues. Trimming stripped 1 base from V and 6 bases from J, with 23 bases between. Per the germline V gene, CDR1 is SGHAT and CDR2 is FQNNGV. The DNA for the CDR3 is TGTGCCAGCAGCTTAGGAATCGCCGCCGGGAGTACGGGGGATACGCAGTATTTT. It is translated as CASSLGIAAGSTGDTQYF. Filled out from reference TRBV11-2 and TRBJ2-3, the complete variable domain reads EAGVAQSPRYKIIEKRQSVAFWCNPISGHATLYWYQQILGQGPKLLIQFQNNGVVDDSQLPKDRFSAERLKGVDSTLKIQPAKLEDSAVYLCASSLGIAAGSTGDTQYFGPGTRLTVL.

This rearrangement joins TRBV19 to TRBJ1-4; no clear D. The CDR3 runs to 14 residues. Germline loops: CDR1 LNHDA, CDR2 SQIVND (reference sequence). The germline V and J ends were trimmed by 5 bases and 3 bases, with 10 bases remaining between them. The CDR3 sequence is CASSGEAPNEKLFF. The DNA of the CDR3 is TGTGCCAGTAGTGGCGAGGCCCCTAATGAAAAACTGTTTTTT.

This clone was counted a single time. One end of the junction varies from germline; a read error may be responsible. The chain joins TRBV15 to TRBJ2-1; D is unresolved. The germline V gene has CDR1 LNHNV and CDR2 YYDKDF (reference sequence). CDR3 length: 13 amino acids. The CDR3 DNA reads TGTGCCACCAGCAGTAGTTTATACAGTGAGCAGTTCTTC. Translating it yields CATSSSLYSEQFF.

This clone was counted once. The V and J genes are TRBV5-4 and TRBJ1-2, with 9 bases fitting TRBD1. Germline lookup yields CDR1 SGHNT and CDR2 YYREEE (reference sequence). The CDR3 length is 14 residues. V lost 3 bases, J lost 6 bases, and 6 bases stayed unmatched. CDR3 residues: CASSSGTGWNGYTF. The CDR3 bases are TGTGCCAGCAGCTCCGGGACAGGGTGGAATGGCTACACCTTC.

CDR3 region: CASRGQEEKLFF. The CDR3 nucleotides are TGTGCCAGCAGGGGGCAAGAAGAAAAACTGTTTTTT. The V gene is TRBV6-6, the J gene TRBJ1-4; D possibly corresponds to TRBD1 (5 bases). The CDR3 covers 12 residues. Germline V CDR1 and CDR2: MNHNY, SVGAGI (reference sequence). Trimming shortened V by 6 bases and J by 8 bases, and 10 bases separated the two germline ends.